The clone carrying this T cell receptor beta chain was detected only once. What it binds is unknown. Some clones are missing from TCRdb's copy, which holds only in-frame ones; the method was immunoSEQ multiplex PCR. The sample shows tens of thousands of clones, 83% of them seen only once. This specimen belongs to a study of T cell responses to AZD1222 COVID-19 vaccine. Study results and caveats: Donors, mostly white British, included more females; clonal diversity was possibly underestimated. No day 14 peak samples; only post-peak repertoires were characterized.

Germline CDR1 SGHAT, CDR2 FQNNGV. V lost 5 bases, J lost 5 bases, and 12 bases lay in between. CDR3 length: 13 residues. This chain connects TRBV11-2 to TRBJ1-2, with D maybe TRBD1 (6 bases). The TCR sequence derives from an adult who received the AZD1222 COVID-19 vaccine. The source material was peripheral blood, sampled 28 days after the second AZD1222 dose. In DNA form, the CDR3 reads TGTGCCAGCAGCCCGGACAGTAATTATGGCTACACCTTC. Its protein product is CASSPDSNYGYTF.